These 15 T cell receptor beta chains came from one sample sequenced in a study of cytomegalovirus exposure and HLA in healthy donors. With 60 Vbeta and 13 Jbeta primers, the PCR was carried out. Sequencing used immunoSEQ multiplex PCR; TCRdb keeps in-frame clones, though not all of them. Of 150,000 to 200,000 clones in the sample, over 80% were seen once. The specimen was PBMCs. These receptors came from a girl aged 10 to 17 in good health and CMV-seropositive.

The V gene is TRBV11-2, the J gene TRBJ1-3; no clear D. This CDR3 contains 15 residues. V dropped 5 bases and J dropped 0 bases, with 11 bases sitting between them. CDR1 SGHAT and CDR2 FQNNGV come from the germline V gene. DNA of the CDR3: TGTGCCAGCAGCCTTACCTACCTCTCTGGAAACACCATATATTTT. It translates to CASSLTYLSGNTIYF.

This chain links TRBV5-1 with TRBJ1-5; D possibly corresponds to TRBD1 (6 bases). This CDR3 has 15 amino acids. Germline CDR1 and CDR2: SGHRS and YFSETQ. V dropped 2 bases and J dropped 4 bases, with 13 bases sitting between them. CDR3 residues: CASSLGGAGNQPQHF. The CDR3 nucleotides are TGCGCCAGCAGCTTAGGGGGGGCGGGTAATCAGCCCCAGCATTTT.

This clone was seen a single time. The chain employs TRBV5-1 and TRBJ2-5; 14 bases fit TRBD2. The CDR3 is 18 amino acids. V was pared by 0 bases and J by 5 bases, with 9 bases of the junction left unmatched. Germline V gene lookup returns CDR1 SGHRS and CDR2 YFSETQ. The CDR3 is CASSLAPGLAGVGETQYF. CDR3 DNA: TGCGCCAGCAGCTTGGCACCGGGACTAGCGGGAGTGGGGGAGACCCAGTACTTC.

The chain joins TRBV6-5 to TRBJ2-2; 7 bases fit TRBD2. This CDR3 has 14 residues. Losses at the gene ends were 0 bases for V and 7 bases for J; bases not matched to a gene: 2. CDR1 and CDR2 from the germline V gene are MNHEY and SVGAGI. CDR3 loop: CASSYSPGGGELFF. In DNA form, the CDR3 reads TGTGCCAGCAGTTACTCTCCGGGGGGCGGGGAGCTGTTTTTT.

V and J are TRBV9 and TRBJ1-5; TRBD1 matches 9 bases. This CDR3 has 14 amino acids. The V gene's germline CDR1 is SGDLS and CDR2 YYNGEE. The V and J ends lost 3 bases and 4 bases, in that order; junction bases with no gene match: 2. The CDR3 protein is CASSAGTGNQPQHF. For the CDR3, the DNA is TGTGCCAGCAGCGCAGGGACAGGGAATCAGCCCCAGCATTTT.

The rearrangement links TRBV11-1 to TRBJ2-1, with 10 bases aligning to TRBD2. CDR1 and CDR2 (germline): SGHAT, FQDESV (reference sequence). The CDR3 has 15 amino acids. Trimming cost V 5 bases and J 4 bases; bases outside gene matches: 5. The CDR3 loop reads CASSLSGRGYNEQFF. The CDR3 DNA is TGTGCCAGCAGCCTAAGCGGGAGGGGTTACAATGAGCAGTTCTTC.

The genes are TRBV7-9 and TRBJ2-1, with TRBD2 matching over 7 bases. V gave up 0 bases and J gave up 5 bases; unmatched junction bases: 7. The CDR3 length is 16 residues. Germline CDR1 is SEHNR and CDR2 is FQNEAQ (reference sequence). CDR3 nucleotides: TGTGCCAGCAGCTTAGCGGCGCGGGAGAGGCACAATGAGCAGTTCTTC. Protein sequence: CASSLAARERHNEQFF.

The chain employs TRBV29-1 and TRBJ2-2; 9 bases line up with TRBD2. The germline V gene has CDR1 SQVTM and CDR2 ANQGSEA. After removal of 5 bases from V and 7 bases from J, the junction contained 11 bases not matched to a gene. This CDR3 contains 15 residues. CDR3 sequence reads: CSVIGGRARDGELFF. CDR3 sequence (DNA): TGCAGCGTTATTGGCGGGAGGGCCAGGGACGGGGAGCTGTTTTTT.

This clone was detected only a few times. The genes are TRBV6-1 and TRBJ1-2, with TRBD1 matching over 7 bases. Looked up from germline, CDR1 is MNHNS and CDR2 is SASEGT. The junction had 7 bases not matched to a gene; V was cut back by 7 bases and J by 8 bases. The length of the CDR3 is 12 residues. Here the CDR3 reads CASTDQGVGYTF. CDR3 in DNA: TGTGCCAGCACCGATCAGGGGGTAGGCTACACCTTC.

This clone was counted between two and nine times. The chain joins TRBV27 to TRBJ2-7, with D perhaps TRBD2 (7 bases). Trimming took off 4 bases at V and 8 bases at J, with 15 bases between the two ends. The CDR3 is 13 residues long. Germline CDR1 reads MNHEY; CDR2 reads SMNVEV (reference sequence). CDR3 loop: CASSSWEGEKQYF. CDR3 nucleotides: TGTGCCAGCAGTTCCTGGGAGGGGGAGAAGCAGTACTTC.

This clone was counted between two and nine times. V and J are TRBV5-1 and TRBJ2-3; 10 nucleotides match TRBD1. The V and J ends lost 0 bases and 6 bases, in that order; junction bases with no gene match: 7. CDR3 length: 16 amino acids. Per germline, CDR1 SGHRS and CDR2 YFSETQ. The CDR3 nucleotides are TGCGCCAGCAGCTTGGAGGGGGGGACAGGGGCCGATACGCAGTATTTT. It yields the protein CASSLEGGTGADTQYF.

The chain employs TRBV7-9 and TRBJ1-5; D is perhaps TRBD1 (6 bases). CDR1 and CDR2 (germline): SEHNR, FQNEAQ (reference sequence). The CDR3 is made up of 14 amino acids. Trimming shortened V by 11 bases and J by 7 bases, and 21 bases separated the two germline ends. Here the CDR3 reads CASSDSLSTQPQHF. The CDR3 coding sequence is TGTGCCTCCTCGGACAGCCTGTCAACACAGCCCCAGCATTTT.

The chain links TRBV30 to TRBJ2-3; D is ambiguous. Germline V gene data show CDR1 as GTSNPN and CDR2 as SVGIG (reference sequence). Trimming took off 0 bases at V and 6 bases at J, with 10 bases between the two ends. CDR3 length: 13 amino acids. The CDR3 DNA sequence: TGTGCCTGGAGTGTATATAGCCCGGATACGCAGTATTTT. This translates into CAWSVYSPDTQYF.

The table lists this clone with a few counts. This chain uses TRBV15 with TRBJ2-7; TRBD2 might be the D (5 bases). Germline V gives CDR1 LNHNV, CDR2 YYDKDF (reference sequence). Trimming left V 0 bases short and J 7 bases short, with 16 bases between. The CDR3 has 15 residues. CDR3 sequence reads: CATSRDEAYTGEQYF. Written as DNA, the CDR3 is TGTGCCACCAGCAGAGATGAGGCATACACGGGAGAGCAGTACTTC. Using reference TRBV15 and TRBJ2-7 for the parts outside the CDR3, the full variable domain is DAMVIQNPRYQVTQFGKPVTLSCSQTLNHNVMYWYQQKSSQAPKLLFHYYDKDFNNEADTPDNFQSRRPNTSFCFLDIRSPGLGDTAMYLCATSRDEAYTGEQYFGPGTRLTVT.

The chain combines TRBV4-1 with TRBJ2-7; D is uncertain. V lost 4 bases to trimming and J lost 5 bases, with 12 bases between them. The germline V gene has CDR1 MGHRA and CDR2 YSYEKL. This CDR3 has 13 residues. The CDR3 coding sequence is TGCGCCAGCAGCCCTACCAGGAAAGACGAGCAGTACTTC. Its translation is CASSPTRKDEQYF.